These 27 T cell receptor beta chains were sequenced from one sample in a study of T cells in localized non-small cell lung cancer (TCRdb year 2020). Library prep was done by the immunoSEQ multiplex PCR assay. TCRdb holds this immuneACCESS table with in-frame rearrangements only. Some clones are missing; in checked studies, unresolved V genes explain under half, and the rest has no known cause. This sample lists 35,000 to 50,000 clones; about 85% were detected once. The biggest ten clones account for under 45% of the sample. Source: PBMCs, taken before any cancer treatment. These receptors were taken from a woman aged 35 to 69 with stage II squamous cell lung carcinoma.

V and J are TRBV7-9 and TRBJ1-2; the D is unclear. The length of the CDR3 is 13 residues. CDR1 is SEHNR, CDR2 FQNEAQ, per germline (reference sequence). The V end lost 6 bases, the J end lost 2 bases, and 10 bases lay between the germline ends. CDR3 region: CASSPTENYGYTF. CDR3 bases: TGTGCCAGCAGTCCCACAGAAAACTATGGCTACACCTTC.

The V and J genes are TRBV5-1 and TRBJ1-2, with unresolved D. CDR1 and CDR2 from the germline V gene are SGHRS and YFSETQ. V lost 4 bases and J lost 5, with 15 bases in between. This CDR3 spans 14 amino acids. The CDR3 loop reads CASSVDEPPYGYTF. The CDR3 DNA sequence: TGCGCCAGCAGCGTGGACGAACCCCCTTATGGCTACACCTTC.

This clone was seen more than once but under ten times. The rearrangement uses TRBV7-2 and TRBJ2-2; 7 bases are a match to TRBD1. The CDR3 spans 16 residues. Germline V gene lookup returns CDR1 SGHTA and CDR2 FQGNSA. V was clipped by 5 bases and J by 4 bases; unmatched bases: 10. CDR3 sequence (DNA): TGTGCCAGCAGCCAACAGGGGCTGGTGGGCACCGGGGAGCTGTTTTTT. It codes for CASSQQGLVGTGELFF.

CDR3 DNA sequence: TGTGCCAGCAGCCACGCAGATACGCAGTATTTT. Residues: CASSHADTQYF. This rearrangement joins TRBV14 to TRBJ2-3; unclear D gene. Trimming shortened V by 3 bases and J by 4 bases, and 2 bases separated the two germline ends. CDR1 SGHDN and CDR2 FVKESK come from the germline V gene. CDR3 length: 11 residues.

The genes are TRBV7-2 and TRBJ2-5; TRBD2 aligns across 8 bases. The germline gives CDR1 SGHTA, CDR2 FQGNSA. Unmatched junction bases numbered 5, after V lost 5 bases and J lost 3 bases. The CDR3 runs 14 residues. The CDR3 loop reads CASSPPGLEETQYF. CDR3 coding DNA: TGTGCCAGCAGCCCTCCGGGACTAGAAGAGACCCAGTACTTC.

The chain employs TRBV5-6 and TRBJ2-1; 13 bases are shared with TRBD2. Per the germline V gene, CDR1 is SGHDT and CDR2 is YYEEEE. Trimming at V came to 4 bases and at J to 7 bases, leaving 8 bases not matched to a gene. The CDR3 spans 16 residues. CDR3 in amino acids: CASSVIGLAGVNEQFF. The DNA of the CDR3 is TGTGCCAGCAGCGTAATAGGACTAGCGGGGGTAAATGAGCAGTTCTTC. The full variable domain, in which reference TRBV5-6 and TRBJ2-1 provide the parts outside the CDR3, is DAGVTQSPTHLIKTRGQQVTLRCSPKSGHDTVSWYQQALGQGPQFIFQYYEEEERQRGNFPDRFSGHQFPNYSSELNVNALLLGDSALYLCASSVIGLAGVNEQFFGPGTRLTVL.

This clone has a handful of counts. V and J are TRBV9 and TRBJ2-2, with D hard to call. CDR3 length: 14 residues. Germline CDR1 SGDLS, CDR2 YYNGEE. V was cut by 0 bases and J by 6 bases, with 9 bases left in between. In DNA form, the CDR3 reads TGTGCCAGCAGCGTAGGACCAGAGGCCGGGGAGCTGTTTTTT. Protein sequence: CASSVGPEAGELFF.

The V gene is TRBV5-1, the J gene TRBJ2-5; the match to TRBD1 covers 8 bases. CDR1 and CDR2 from the germline V gene are SGHRS and YFSETQ. The CDR3 length is 18 residues. With 3 bases clipped from V and 5 bases from J, the junction kept 18 bases outside the gene matches. The CDR3 nucleotides are TGCGCCAGCAGCTCCATGTACAGCGACAGGGGAGGTAGGGAGACCCAGTACTTC. Its protein is CASSSMYSDRGGRETQYF.

The CDR3 protein is CASRYPSGSSEQYF. DNA of the CDR3: TGTGCCAGCAGGTATCCTAGCGGGAGTAGCGAGCAGTACTTC. This rearrangement joins TRBV28 to TRBJ2-7, with TRBD2 identical over 10 bases. This CDR3 is 14 amino acids long. V shed 6 bases and J 6 bases; nucleotides not matched to a gene: 8. The germline gives CDR1 MDHEN, CDR2 SYDVKM.

This clone has only a few counts. The chain joins TRBV7-3 to TRBJ2-4; D remains unclear. Trimming left V 2 bases short and J 8 bases short, with 10 bases between. The CDR3 length is 13 residues. CDR1 SGHTA and CDR2 FQGTGA come from the germline V gene. The CDR3 coding sequence is TGTGCCAGCAGCTTAGGCTCGGGTGACATTCAGTACTTC. This encodes CASSLGSGDIQYF.

The chain combines TRBV15 with TRBJ2-1; 8 bases fit TRBD2. The germline CDR1 and CDR2 sequences are LNHNV and YYDKDF (reference sequence). This CDR3 has 16 residues. The V and J ends lost 0 bases and 5 bases, in that order; junction bases with no gene match: 6. In nucleotides, the CDR3 is TGTGCCACCAGCAGAGATCGGAGTAGCGGGGACAATGAGCAGTTCTTC. The encoded protein is CATSRDRSSGDNEQFF.

This clone appeared a few times. V gene TRBV19 combines with J gene TRBJ1-2; D might be TRBD1 (6 bases). Germline CDR1 is LNHDA and CDR2 is SQIVND (reference sequence). V lost 6 bases and J 4 bases, leaving 12 bases between the germline ends. The length of the CDR3 is 13 residues. CDR3 DNA sequence: TGTGCCAGTAGCCCGGACAGCCTCTATGGCTACACCTTC. Protein product: CASSPDSLYGYTF.

The chain couples TRBV10-1 to TRBJ1-3; no firm D call. The ends were cut back, 2 bases at V and 8 bases at J, with 4 bases in the middle. The CDR3 has 11 amino acids. Germline CDR1 and CDR2: WNHNN and SYGVQD (reference sequence). CDR3 in DNA: TGCGCCAGCAGTGAGAGCGACACCATATATTTT. It translates to CASSESDTIYF.

This clone is large within its sample. The chain uses TRBV4-1 and TRBJ2-5, with a weak D call TRBD1 (5 bases). This CDR3 spans 15 amino acids. Trimming pared 3 bases from V and 5 bases from J, leaving 16 bases between. CDR1 is MGHRA, CDR2 YSYEKL, per germline. This CDR3 reads CASSHEDTGRETQYF. The CDR3 nucleotides are TGCGCCAGCAGCCACGAGGACACAGGTCGGGAGACCCAGTACTTC.

This clone was seen ten or more times. V is TRBV7-6 and J is TRBJ1-5; D remains unclear. This CDR3 has 13 amino acids. V was cut by 2 bases and J by 0 bases, with 2 bases left in between. Germline V gives CDR1 SGHVS, CDR2 FNYEAQ. The CDR3 protein is CASSLNSNQPQHF. Written as DNA, the CDR3 is TGTGCCAGCAGCTTAAATAGCAATCAGCCCCAGCATTTT.

Here the CDR3 reads CASSPPWNTEAFF. For the CDR3, the DNA is TGTGCCAGCTCACCACCGTGGAACACTGAAGCTTTCTTT. The chain uses TRBV18 and TRBJ1-1; D unresolved. There are 13 residues in the CDR3. The germline V gene encodes CDR1 KGHSH and CDR2 LQKENI. V gave up 0 bases and J gave up 1 base, with 3 bases separating them.

This clone has a handful of counts. This rearrangement joins TRBV7-9 to TRBJ1-6; D is undetermined. CDR3 length: 13 amino acids. Trimming cost V 5 bases and J 5 bases, with 7 bases left between them. Germline V gene data show CDR1 as SEHNR and CDR2 as FQNEAQ (reference sequence). The CDR3 nucleotides are TGTGCCAGCAGCCCACTTCATAATTCACCCCTCCACTTT. Encoded protein: CASSPLHNSPLHF.

The chain links TRBV11-2 to TRBJ1-4, with D possibly matching TRBD1 (5 bases). Per the germline V gene, CDR1 is SGHAT and CDR2 is FQNNGV. Trimming took off 5 bases at V and 3 bases at J, with 22 bases between the two ends. The CDR3 runs to 18 residues. CDR3 amino acids: CASSQKRDEASANEKLFF. The CDR3 nucleotides read TGTGCCAGCAGCCAAAAGAGGGACGAAGCTTCGGCTAATGAAAAACTGTTTTTT.

V gene TRBV7-6 combines with J gene TRBJ2-1; tentative D call: TRBD1 (5 bases). The ends were cut back, 5 bases at V and 9 bases at J, with 20 bases in the middle. Germline V CDR1 and CDR2: SGHVS, FNYEAQ. CDR3 length: 15 residues. The CDR3: CASSPNLGADGEQFF. CDR3 coding DNA: TGTGCCAGCAGCCCTAACCTAGGGGCCGACGGTGAGCAGTTCTTC.

This clone was observed a single time. The chain uses TRBV6-1 and TRBJ2-5; the D gene is possibly TRBD2 (5 bases). Germline V gene lookup returns CDR1 MNHNS and CDR2 SASEGT. The CDR3 is 13 residues long. V was clipped by 5 bases and J by 4 bases, with 11 bases between them. The DNA of the CDR3 is TGTGCCAGCAGTAGCGGAGTTTCAGAGACCCAGTACTTC. Protein product: CASSSGVSETQYF.

This clone was counted only a few times. This chain links TRBV7-8 with TRBJ2-1, with D unresolved. V lost 2 bases, J lost 6 bases, and 5 bases lay in between. Germline V gene lookup returns CDR1 SGHVS and CDR2 FQNEAQ. The CDR3 runs to 12 residues. The CDR3 sequence: CASSLSGNEQFF. DNA for the CDR3: TGTGCCAGCAGCTTAAGTGGCAATGAGCAGTTCTTC.

V is TRBV28 and J is TRBJ2-1, with unresolved D. This CDR3 contains 15 residues. CDR1 MDHEN and CDR2 SYDVKM come from the germline V gene. Trimming took off 6 bases at V and 2 bases at J, with 14 bases between the two ends. The CDR3 region has the DNA TGTGCCAGCAGGCCCCCGGGCCCGACCTACAATGAGCAGTTCTTC. This gives the protein CASRPPGPTYNEQFF.

The V gene is TRBV5-6, the J gene TRBJ2-4; 9 bases match TRBD1. The germline V gene has CDR1 SGHDT and CDR2 YYEEEE. The CDR3 runs to 16 residues. V shed 2 bases, J shed 3 bases, and the junction held 6 bases outside the gene matches. The CDR3 bases are TGTGCCAGCAGCTTCCCACAGGGGGCAAACAAAAACATTCAGTACTTC. Amino acid sequence: CASSFPQGANKNIQYF.

The table lists this clone with a few counts. V usage is TRBV7-9 and J usage is TRBJ1-2, with a weak D call TRBD1 (6 bases). Trimming took 1 base from V and 3 from J, leaving 15 bases between them. The CDR3 consists of 16 residues. The germline V gene has CDR1 SEHNR and CDR2 FQNEAQ (reference sequence). Written as DNA, the CDR3 is TGTGCCAGCAGCTTAGGGGGGCAGGGTGATGACTATGGCTACACCTTC. It translates to CASSLGGQGDDYGYTF.

In its sample, this clone was seen a few times. V is TRBV28 and J is TRBJ1-3; D gene unclear. From germline, CDR1 is MDHEN and CDR2 SYDVKM. The CDR3 has 15 residues. Trimming pared 3 bases from V and 0 bases from J, leaving 9 bases between. The DNA for the CDR3 is TGTGCCAGCAGTTTGGGGAGTGGCTCTGGAAACACCATATATTTT. It encodes CASSLGSGSGNTIYF. Complete variable domain (other parts from reference TRBV28 and TRBJ1-3): DVKVTQSSRYLVKRTGEKVFLECVQDMDHENMFWYRQDPGLGLRLIYFSYDVKMKEKGDIPEGYSVSREKKERFSLILESASTNQTSMYLCASSLGSGSGNTIYFGEGSWLTVV.

This clone was counted once. The V gene is TRBV27, the J gene TRBJ2-1, with unresolved D. The V and J ends lost 6 bases and 1 base respectively, with 16 bases between them. Germline CDR1 reads MNHEY; CDR2 reads SMNVEV (reference sequence). The CDR3 consists of 16 residues. The CDR3 bases are TGTGCCAGCAGCATATCGTGGCTAGGGTCCTACAATGAGCAGTTCTTC. Protein sequence: CASSISWLGSYNEQFF.

The CDR3 loop is CASSERTGVYNEQFF. The CDR3 DNA reads TGTGCCAGCAGTGAAAGGACAGGGGTCTACAATGAGCAGTTCTTC. V is TRBV6-1 and J is TRBJ2-1; 9 bases fit TRBD1. The CDR3 consists of 15 residues. CDR1 is MNHNS and CDR2 is SASEGT in the germline V gene. V lost 2 bases, J lost 3 bases, and 2 bases stayed unmatched.